This T cell receptor (beta chain) came from a study of shared clonotypes between healthy human individuals. Looking at the study overall: Each donor had three CD4 naive, three CD4 memory, two CD8 naive and one CD8 memory plate. Notes on the study in general: Expectations were that clonotype sharing among donors would be affected by sequencing depth. Against clonotypes common to all four donors, non-shared ones had lower generation probabilities.

Concerning this clone: The antigen is undetermined.

Germline V CDR1 and CDR2: SEHNR, FQNEAQ (reference sequence). The CDR3 length is 13 residues. V lost 3 bases and J 6 bases, leaving 8 bases between the germline ends. Naive CD8 populations comprised CD45RO-negative cells positively selected for CCR7, excluding terminally differentiated effector memory CD45RA+ cells. In the study's own analysis: With immunoSEQ giving junction-only sequences and no quality scores, filtering differed. Profiled with immunoSEQ multiplex PCR; TCRdb holds only in-frame clones, not every one. The V and J calls and clone size are taken from that table; D and trimming were inferred from the DNA. The table includes 2 million or so clones, over 85% detected once.

The TCR was taken from a man between 18 and 29 years old in good health. The chain combines TRBV7-9 with TRBJ1-4; a weak D match, TRBD1 (5 bases). The sequenced sample consisted of naive CD8+ T cells sorted from blood. The CDR3: CASSFDSYEKLFF. CDR3 in DNA: TGTGCCAGCAGCTTCGACAGTTATGAAAAACTGTTTTTT.